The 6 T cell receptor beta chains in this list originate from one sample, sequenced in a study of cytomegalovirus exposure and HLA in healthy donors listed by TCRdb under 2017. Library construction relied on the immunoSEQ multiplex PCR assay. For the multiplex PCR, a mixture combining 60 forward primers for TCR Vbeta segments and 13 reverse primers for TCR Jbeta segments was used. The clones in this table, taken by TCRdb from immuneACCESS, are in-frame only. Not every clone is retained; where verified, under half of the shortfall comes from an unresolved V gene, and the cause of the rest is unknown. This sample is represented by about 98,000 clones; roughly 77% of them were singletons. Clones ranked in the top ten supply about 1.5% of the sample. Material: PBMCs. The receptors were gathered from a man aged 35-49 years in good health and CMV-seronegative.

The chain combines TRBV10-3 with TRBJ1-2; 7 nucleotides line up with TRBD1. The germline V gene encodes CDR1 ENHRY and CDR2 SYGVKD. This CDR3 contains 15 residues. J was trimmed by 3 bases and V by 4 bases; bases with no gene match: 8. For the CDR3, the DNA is TGTGCCATCAGTGGACCGGACAGGTCACACTATGGCTACACCTTC. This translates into CAISGPDRSHYGYTF.

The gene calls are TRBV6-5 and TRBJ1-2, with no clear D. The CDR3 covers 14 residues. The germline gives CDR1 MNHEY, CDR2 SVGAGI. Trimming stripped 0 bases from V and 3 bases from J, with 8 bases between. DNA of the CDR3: TGTGCCAGCAGTTACTCGCGGCGGCACTATGGCTACACCTTC. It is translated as CASSYSRRHYGYTF.

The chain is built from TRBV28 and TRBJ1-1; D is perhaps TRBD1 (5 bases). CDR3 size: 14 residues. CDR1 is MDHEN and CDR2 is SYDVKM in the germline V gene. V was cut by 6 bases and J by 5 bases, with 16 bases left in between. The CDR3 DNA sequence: TGTGCCAGCAGCTCAGACAGAAGAAGGACTGAAGCTTTCTTT. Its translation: CASSSDRRRTEAFF.

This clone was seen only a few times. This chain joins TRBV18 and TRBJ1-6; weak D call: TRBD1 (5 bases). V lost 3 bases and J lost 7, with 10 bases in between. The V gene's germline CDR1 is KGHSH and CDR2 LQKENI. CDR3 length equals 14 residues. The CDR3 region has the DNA TGTGCCAGCTCACCCGACCGGGGGAATTCACCCCTCCACTTT. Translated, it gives CASSPDRGNSPLHF.

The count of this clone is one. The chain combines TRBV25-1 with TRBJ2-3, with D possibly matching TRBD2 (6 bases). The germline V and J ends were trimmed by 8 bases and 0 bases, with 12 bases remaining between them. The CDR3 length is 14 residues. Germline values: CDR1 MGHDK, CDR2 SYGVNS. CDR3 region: CASGRESSTDTQYF. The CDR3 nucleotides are TGTGCCAGCGGGCGGGAATCTAGCACAGATACGCAGTATTTT.

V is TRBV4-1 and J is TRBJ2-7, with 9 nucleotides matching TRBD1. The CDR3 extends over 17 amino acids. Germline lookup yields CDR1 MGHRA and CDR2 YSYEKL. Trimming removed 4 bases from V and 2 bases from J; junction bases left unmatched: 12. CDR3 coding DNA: TGCGCCAGCAGCCCAGAACAGGGGGCATCCCAAACCTACGAGCAGTACTTC. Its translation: CASSPEQGASQTYEQYF.